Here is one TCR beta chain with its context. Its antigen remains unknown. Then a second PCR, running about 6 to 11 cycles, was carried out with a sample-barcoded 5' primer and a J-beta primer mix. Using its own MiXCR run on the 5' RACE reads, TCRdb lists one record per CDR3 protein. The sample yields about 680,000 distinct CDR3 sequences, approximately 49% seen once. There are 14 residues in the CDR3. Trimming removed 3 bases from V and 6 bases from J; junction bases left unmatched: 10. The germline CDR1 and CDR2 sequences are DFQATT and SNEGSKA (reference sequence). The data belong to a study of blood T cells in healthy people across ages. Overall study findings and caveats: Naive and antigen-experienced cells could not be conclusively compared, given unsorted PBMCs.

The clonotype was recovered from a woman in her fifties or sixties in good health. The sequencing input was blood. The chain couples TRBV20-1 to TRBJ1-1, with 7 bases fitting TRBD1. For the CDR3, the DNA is TGCAGTGCTAGGGACGGAGGGGGCGTCGCTGAAGCTTTCTTT. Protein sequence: CSARDGGGVAEAFF.